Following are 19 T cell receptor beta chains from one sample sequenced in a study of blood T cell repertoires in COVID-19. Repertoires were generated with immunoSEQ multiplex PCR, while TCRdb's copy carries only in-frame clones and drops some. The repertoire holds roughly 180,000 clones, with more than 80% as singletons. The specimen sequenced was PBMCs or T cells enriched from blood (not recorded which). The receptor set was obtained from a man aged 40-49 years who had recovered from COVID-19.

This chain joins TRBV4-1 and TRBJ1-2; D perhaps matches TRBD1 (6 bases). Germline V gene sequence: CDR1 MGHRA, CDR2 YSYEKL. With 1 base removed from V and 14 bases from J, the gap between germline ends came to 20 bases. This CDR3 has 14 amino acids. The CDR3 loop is CASSQVDRTFMGTF. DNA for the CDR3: TGCGCCAGCAGCCAAGTCGACAGGACCTTTATGGGAACCTTC.

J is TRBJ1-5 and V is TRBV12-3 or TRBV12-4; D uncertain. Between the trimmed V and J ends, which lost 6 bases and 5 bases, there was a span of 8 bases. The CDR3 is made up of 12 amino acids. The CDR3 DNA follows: TGTGCCAGCAGCACCATAGATCAGCCCCAGCATTTT. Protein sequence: CASSTIDQPQHF.

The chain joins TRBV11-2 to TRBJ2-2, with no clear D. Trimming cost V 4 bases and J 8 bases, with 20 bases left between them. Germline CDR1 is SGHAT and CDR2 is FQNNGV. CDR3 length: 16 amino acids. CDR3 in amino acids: CASSSLTPLLGGELFF. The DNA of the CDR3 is TGTGCCAGCAGCTCACTTACGCCCCTCCTCGGGGGGGAGCTGTTTTTT.

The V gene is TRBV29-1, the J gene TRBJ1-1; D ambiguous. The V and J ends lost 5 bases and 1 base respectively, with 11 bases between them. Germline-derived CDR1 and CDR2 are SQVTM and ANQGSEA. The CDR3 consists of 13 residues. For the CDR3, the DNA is TGCAGCGTTCAGGTAATTACGAACACTGAAGCTTTCTTT. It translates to CSVQVITNTEAFF.

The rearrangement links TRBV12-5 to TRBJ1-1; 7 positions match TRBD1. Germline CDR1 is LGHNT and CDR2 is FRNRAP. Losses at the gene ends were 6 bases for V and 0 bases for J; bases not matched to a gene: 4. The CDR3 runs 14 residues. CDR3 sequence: CASGLQGMNTEAFF. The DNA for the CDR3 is TGTGCTAGTGGACTACAGGGGATGAACACTGAAGCTTTCTTT.

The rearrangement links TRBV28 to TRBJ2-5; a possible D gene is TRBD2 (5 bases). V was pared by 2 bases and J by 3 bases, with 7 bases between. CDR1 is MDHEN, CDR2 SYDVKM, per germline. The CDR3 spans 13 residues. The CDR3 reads CASSLGAEETQYF. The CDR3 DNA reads TGTGCCAGCAGTTTAGGAGCGGAAGAGACCCAGTACTTC.

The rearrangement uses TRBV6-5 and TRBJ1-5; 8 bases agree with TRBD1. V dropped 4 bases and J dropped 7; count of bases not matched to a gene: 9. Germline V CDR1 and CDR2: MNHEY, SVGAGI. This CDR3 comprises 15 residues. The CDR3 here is CASSSSQGAWQPQHF. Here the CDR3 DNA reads TGTGCCAGCAGTTCCTCTCAGGGGGCATGGCAGCCCCAGCATTTT.

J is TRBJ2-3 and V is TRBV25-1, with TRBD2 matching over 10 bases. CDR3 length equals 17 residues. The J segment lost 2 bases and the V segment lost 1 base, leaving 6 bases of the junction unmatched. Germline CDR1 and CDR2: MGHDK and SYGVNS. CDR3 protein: CASSESGSGRSTDTQYF. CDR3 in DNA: TGTGCCAGCAGTGAATCGGGTAGCGGGAGGTCCACAGATACGCAGTATTTT.

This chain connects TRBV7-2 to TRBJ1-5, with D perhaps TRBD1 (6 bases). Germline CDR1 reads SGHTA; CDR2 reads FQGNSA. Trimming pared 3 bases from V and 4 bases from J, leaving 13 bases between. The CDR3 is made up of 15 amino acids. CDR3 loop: CASSFGGQNNQPQHF. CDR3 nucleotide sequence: TGTGCCAGCAGCTTTGGCGGACAGAATAATCAGCCCCAGCATTTT. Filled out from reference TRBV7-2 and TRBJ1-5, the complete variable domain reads GAGVSQSPSNKVTEKGKDVELRCDPISGHTALYWYRQSLGQGLEFLIYFQGNSAPDKSGLPSDRFSAERTGGSVSTLTIQRTQQEDSAVYLCASSFGGQNNQPQHFGDGTRLSIL.

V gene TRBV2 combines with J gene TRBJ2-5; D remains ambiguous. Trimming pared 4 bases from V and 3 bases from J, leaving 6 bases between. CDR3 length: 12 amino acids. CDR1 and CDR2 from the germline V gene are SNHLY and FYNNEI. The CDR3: CASSVSEETQYF. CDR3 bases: TGTGCCAGCAGTGTGAGCGAAGAGACCCAGTACTTC.

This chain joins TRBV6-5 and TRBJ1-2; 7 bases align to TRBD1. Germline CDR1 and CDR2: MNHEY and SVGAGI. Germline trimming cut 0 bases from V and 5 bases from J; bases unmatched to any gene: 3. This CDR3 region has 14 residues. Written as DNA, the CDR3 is TGTGCCAGCAGTTACTCGGCAGGGGGGTATGGCTACACCTTC. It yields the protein CASSYSAGGYGYTF.

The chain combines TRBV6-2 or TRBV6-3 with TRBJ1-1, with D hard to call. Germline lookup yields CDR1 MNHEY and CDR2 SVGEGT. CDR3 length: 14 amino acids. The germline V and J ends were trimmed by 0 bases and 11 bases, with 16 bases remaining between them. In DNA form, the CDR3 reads TGTGCCAGCAGTTACTCGAGCTTCGGGAACGAGGCTTTCTTT. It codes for CASSYSSFGNEAFF.

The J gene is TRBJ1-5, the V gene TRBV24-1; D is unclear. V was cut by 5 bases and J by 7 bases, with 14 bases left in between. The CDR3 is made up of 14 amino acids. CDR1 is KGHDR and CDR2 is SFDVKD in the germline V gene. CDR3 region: CATSVSGWNQPQHF. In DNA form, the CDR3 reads TGTGCCACCAGTGTTTCGGGGTGGAACCAGCCCCAGCATTTT.

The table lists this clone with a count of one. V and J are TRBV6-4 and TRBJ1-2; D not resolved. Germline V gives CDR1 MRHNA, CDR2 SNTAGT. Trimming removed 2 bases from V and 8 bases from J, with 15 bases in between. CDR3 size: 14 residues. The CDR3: CASSDAPRGSGYTF. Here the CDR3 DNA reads TGTGCCAGCAGTGACGCCCCCCGGGGTTCGGGCTACACCTTC.

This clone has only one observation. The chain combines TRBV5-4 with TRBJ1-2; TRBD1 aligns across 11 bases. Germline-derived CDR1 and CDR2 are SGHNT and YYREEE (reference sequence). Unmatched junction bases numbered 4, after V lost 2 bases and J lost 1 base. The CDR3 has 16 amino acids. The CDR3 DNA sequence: TGTGCCAGCAGCTTCGGACAGGGGGCGGTTAACTATGGCTACACCTTC. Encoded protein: CASSFGQGAVNYGYTF. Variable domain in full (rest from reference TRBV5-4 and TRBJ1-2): ETGVTQSPTHLIKTRGQQVTLRCSSQSGHNTVSWYQQALGQGPQFIFQYYREEENGRGNFPPRFSGLQFPNYSSELNVNALELDDSALYLCASSFGQGAVNYGYTFGSGTRLTVV.

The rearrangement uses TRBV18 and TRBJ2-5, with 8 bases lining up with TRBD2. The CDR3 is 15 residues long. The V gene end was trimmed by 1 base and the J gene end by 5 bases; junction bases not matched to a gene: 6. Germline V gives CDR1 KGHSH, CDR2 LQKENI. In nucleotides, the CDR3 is TGTGCCAGCTCACCACTTGGTGCGGGGGGTGAGACCCAGTACTTC. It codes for CASSPLGAGGETQYF.

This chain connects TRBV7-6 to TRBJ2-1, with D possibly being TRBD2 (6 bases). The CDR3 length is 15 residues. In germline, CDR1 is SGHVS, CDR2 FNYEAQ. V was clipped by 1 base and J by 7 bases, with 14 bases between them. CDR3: CASSLVVSGTNEQFF. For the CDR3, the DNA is TGTGCCAGCAGCTTAGTGGTTAGCGGTACTAATGAGCAGTTCTTC.

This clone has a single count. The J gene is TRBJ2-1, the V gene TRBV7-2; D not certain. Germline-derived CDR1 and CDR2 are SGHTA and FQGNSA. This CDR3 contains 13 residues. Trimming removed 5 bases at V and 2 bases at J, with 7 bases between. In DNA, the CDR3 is TGTGCCAGCAGCCCTGACACCTACAATGAGCAGTTCTTC. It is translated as CASSPDTYNEQFF. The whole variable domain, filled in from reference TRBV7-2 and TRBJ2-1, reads GAGVSQSPSNKVTEKGKDVELRCDPISGHTALYWYRQSLGQGLEFLIYFQGNSAPDKSGLPSDRFSAERTGGSVSTLTIQRTQQEDSAVYLCASSPDTYNEQFFGPGTRLTVL.

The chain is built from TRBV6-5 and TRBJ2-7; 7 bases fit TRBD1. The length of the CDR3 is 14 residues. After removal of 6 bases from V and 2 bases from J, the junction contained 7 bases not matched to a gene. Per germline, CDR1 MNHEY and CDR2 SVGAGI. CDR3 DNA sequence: TGTGCCAGCAGCAACAGGGGCTCGGCCTACGAGCAGTACTTC. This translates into CASSNRGSAYEQYF.